Included here is one T cell receptor beta chain sequence, with context. What it binds is unknown. CDR3 size: 12 residues. CDR1 is MGHRA and CDR2 is YSYEKL in the germline V gene. Trimming left V 0 bases short and J 6 bases short, with 6 bases between. The data belong to a study of molecular identifiers for immune sequencing clone quantification. Whole-study results and caveats: Whereas clones above 20 RNA copies held under 1% of naive-cell molecules, they held over 97% of effector molecules.

Libraries of bulk TCR were made by previously described methods (with listed TCR primers). TCRdb recomputed calls from the PCR reads with MiXCR, one row per CDR3 protein. The data hold some 100,000 distinct CDR3 sequences, with around a third observed a single time. The authors gated naive CD8 T cells as CD8+CD4-CCR7+CD45RA+ for sorting. Sequencing was performed on naive CD8+ T cells from blood, with Jurkat cell RNA spiked in. Specified subset: FACS-sorted CD8+CD4-CCR7+CD45RA+ naive T cells. This TCR was sampled from a human donor in good health. Some libraries in this study had Jurkat cell RNA spiked in. The V and J genes are TRBV4-1 and TRBJ2-7; D unresolved. The CDR3 loop is CASSQDSPEQYF. CDR3 coding DNA: TGCGCCAGCAGCCAAGATTCCCCCGAGCAGTACTTC.